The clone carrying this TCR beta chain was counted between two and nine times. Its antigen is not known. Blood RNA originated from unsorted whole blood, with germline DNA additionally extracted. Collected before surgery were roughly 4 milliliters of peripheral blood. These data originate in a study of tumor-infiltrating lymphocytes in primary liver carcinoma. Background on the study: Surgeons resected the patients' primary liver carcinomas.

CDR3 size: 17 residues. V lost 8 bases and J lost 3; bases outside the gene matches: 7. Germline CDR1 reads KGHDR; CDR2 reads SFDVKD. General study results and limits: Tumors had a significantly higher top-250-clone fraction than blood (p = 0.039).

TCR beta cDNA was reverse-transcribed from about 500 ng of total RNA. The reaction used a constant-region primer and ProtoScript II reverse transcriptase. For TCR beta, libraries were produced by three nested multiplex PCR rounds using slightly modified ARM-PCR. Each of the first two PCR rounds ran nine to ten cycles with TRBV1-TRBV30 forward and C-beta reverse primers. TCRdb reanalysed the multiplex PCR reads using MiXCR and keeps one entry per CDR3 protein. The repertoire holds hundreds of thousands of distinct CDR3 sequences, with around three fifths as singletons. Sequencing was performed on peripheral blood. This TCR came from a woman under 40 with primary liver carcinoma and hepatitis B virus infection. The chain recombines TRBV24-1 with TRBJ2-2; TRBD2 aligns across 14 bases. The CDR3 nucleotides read TGTGCCACCAATTGGGGACTAGCGGGAGATCACACCGGGGAGCTGTTTTTT. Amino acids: CATNWGLAGDHTGELFF.